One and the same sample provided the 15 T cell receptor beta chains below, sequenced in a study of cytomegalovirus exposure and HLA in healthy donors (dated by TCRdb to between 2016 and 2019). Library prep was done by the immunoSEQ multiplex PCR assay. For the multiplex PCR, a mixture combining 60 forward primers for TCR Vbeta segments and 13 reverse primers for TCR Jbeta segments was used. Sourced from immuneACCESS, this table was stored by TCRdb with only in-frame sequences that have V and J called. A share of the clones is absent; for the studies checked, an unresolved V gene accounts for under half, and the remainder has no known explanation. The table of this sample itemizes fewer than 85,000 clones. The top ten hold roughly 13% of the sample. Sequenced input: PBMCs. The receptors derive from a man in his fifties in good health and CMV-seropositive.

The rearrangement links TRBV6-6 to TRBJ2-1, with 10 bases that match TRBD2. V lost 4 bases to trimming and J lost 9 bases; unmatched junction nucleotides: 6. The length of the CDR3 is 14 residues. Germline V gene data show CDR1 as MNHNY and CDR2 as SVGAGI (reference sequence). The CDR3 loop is CASSSAGGLGEQFF. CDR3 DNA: TGTGCCAGCAGTTCAGCGGGGGGGCTGGGTGAGCAGTTCTTC.

The CDR3 loop reads CASSPIGTGQYF. In DNA form, the CDR3 reads TGTGCCAGCAGTCCAATAGGGACAGGGCAGTACTTC. This sequence joins TRBV28 and TRBJ2-7, with 8 bases matching TRBD1. With 5 bases clipped from V and 9 bases from J, the junction kept 6 bases outside the gene matches. From germline, CDR1 is MDHEN and CDR2 SYDVKM. This CDR3 contains 12 residues.

The CDR3 is CASGPLAGGTYEQYF. CDR3 DNA: TGTGCCAGCGGCCCACTAGCGGGAGGGACCTACGAGCAGTACTTC. The rearrangement uses TRBV28 and TRBJ2-7; TRBD2 agrees at 13 bases. Germline CDR1 reads MDHEN; CDR2 reads SYDVKM. V dropped 8 bases and J dropped 2; count of bases not matched to a gene: 6. This CDR3 contains 15 residues.

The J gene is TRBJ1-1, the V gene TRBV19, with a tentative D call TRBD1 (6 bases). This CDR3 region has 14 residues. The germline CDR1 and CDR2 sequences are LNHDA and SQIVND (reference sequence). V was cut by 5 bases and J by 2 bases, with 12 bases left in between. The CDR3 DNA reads TGTGCCAGTAGTCTCCGGACAGATAACACTGAAGCTTTCTTT. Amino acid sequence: CASSLRTDNTEAFF.

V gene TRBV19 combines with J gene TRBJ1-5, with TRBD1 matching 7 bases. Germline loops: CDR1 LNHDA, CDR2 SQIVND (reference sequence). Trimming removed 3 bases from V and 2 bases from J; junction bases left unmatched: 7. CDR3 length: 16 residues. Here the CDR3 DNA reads TGTGCCAGTAGTATGCGCCGACAGGGCGGCAATCAGCCCCAGCATTTT. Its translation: CASSMRRQGGNQPQHF. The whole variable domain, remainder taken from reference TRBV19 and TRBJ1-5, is DGGITQSPKYLFRKEGQNVTLSCEQNLNHDAMYWYRQDPGQGLRLIYYSQIVNDFQKGDIAEGYSVSREKKESFPLTVTSAQKNPTAFYLCASSMRRQGGNQPQHFGDGTRLSIL.

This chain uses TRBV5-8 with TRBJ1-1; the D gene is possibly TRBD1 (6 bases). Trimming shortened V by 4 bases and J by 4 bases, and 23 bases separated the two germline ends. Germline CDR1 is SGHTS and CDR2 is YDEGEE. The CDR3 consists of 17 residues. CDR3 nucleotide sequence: TGTGCCAGCAGCGGGTCAGGGGATAGTAATAGTGGCACTGAAGCTTTCTTT. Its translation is CASSGSGDSNSGTEAFF.

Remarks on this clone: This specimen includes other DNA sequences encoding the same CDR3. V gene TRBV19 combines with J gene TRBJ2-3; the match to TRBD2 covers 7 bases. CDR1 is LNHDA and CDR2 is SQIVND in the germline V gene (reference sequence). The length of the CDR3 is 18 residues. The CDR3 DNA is TGTGACCTTAGTAAGTTGGAGGGTCTAGCGGTTAGCACAGATACGCAGTATTTT. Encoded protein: CDLSKLEGLAVSTDTQYF.

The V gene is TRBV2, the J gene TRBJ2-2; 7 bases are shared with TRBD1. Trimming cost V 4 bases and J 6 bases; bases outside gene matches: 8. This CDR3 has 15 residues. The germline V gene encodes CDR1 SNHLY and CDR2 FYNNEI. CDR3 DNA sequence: TGTGCCAGCAGTGTATCCGGCAGGGGGTCCGGGGAGCTGTTTTTT. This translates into CASSVSGRGSGELFF.

This CDR3 is CASFPGGNSPLHF. For the CDR3, the DNA is TGCGCCAGCTTCCCAGGGGGGAATTCACCCCTCCACTTT. The V and J genes are TRBV10-2 and TRBJ1-6; 7 bases line up with TRBD1. The V gene's germline CDR1 is WSHSY and CDR2 SAAADI. Trimming cost V 8 bases and J 7 bases; bases outside gene matches: 5. This CDR3 contains 13 residues.

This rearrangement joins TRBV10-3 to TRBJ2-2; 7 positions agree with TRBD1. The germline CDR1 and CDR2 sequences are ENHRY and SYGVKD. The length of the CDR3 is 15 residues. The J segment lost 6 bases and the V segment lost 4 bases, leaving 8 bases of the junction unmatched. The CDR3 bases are TGTGCCATCAGTGTAGACAGGGCAACGCCCGGGGAGCTGTTTTTT. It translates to CAISVDRATPGELFF.

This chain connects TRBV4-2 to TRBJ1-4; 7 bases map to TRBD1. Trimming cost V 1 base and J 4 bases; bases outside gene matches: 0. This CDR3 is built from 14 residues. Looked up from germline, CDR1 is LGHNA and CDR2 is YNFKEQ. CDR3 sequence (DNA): TGTGCCAGCAGCCAAGGGGACAGTAATGAAAAACTGTTTTTT. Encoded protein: CASSQGDSNEKLFF.

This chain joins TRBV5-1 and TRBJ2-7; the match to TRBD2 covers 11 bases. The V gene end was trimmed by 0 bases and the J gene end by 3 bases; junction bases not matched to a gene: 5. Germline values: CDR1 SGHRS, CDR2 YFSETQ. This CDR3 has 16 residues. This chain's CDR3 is CASSLELAGANYEQYF. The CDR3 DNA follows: TGCGCCAGCAGCTTGGAACTAGCGGGGGCGAACTACGAGCAGTACTTC.

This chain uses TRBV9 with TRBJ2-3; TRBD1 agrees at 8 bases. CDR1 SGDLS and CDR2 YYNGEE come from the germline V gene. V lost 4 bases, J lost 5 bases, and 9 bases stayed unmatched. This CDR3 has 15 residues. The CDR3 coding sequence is TGTGCCAGCAGCTCCACGGCAGGGGGCATAGATACGCAGTATTTT. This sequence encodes CASSSTAGGIDTQYF.

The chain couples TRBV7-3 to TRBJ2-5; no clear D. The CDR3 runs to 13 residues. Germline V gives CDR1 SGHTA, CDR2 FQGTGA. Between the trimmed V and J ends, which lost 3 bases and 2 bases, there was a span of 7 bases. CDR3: CASSLQRQETQYF. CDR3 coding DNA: TGTGCCAGCAGCTTGCAGCGACAAGAGACCCAGTACTTC.

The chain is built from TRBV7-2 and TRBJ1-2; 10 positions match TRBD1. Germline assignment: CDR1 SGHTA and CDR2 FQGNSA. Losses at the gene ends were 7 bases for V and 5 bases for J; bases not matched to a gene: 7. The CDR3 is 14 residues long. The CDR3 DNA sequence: TGTGCCAGCACCCGACAGGGGGCGGCTTATGGCTACACCTTC. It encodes CASTRQGAAYGYTF. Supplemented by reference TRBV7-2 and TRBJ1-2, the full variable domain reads GAGVSQSPSNKVTEKGKDVELRCDPISGHTALYWYRQSLGQGLEFLIYFQGNSAPDKSGLPSDRFSAERTGGSVSTLTIQRTQQEDSAVYLCASTRQGAAYGYTFGSGTRLTVV.